The 27 T cell receptor beta chains in this list originate from one sample, sequenced in a study of blood T cells in healthy people across ages. A J-beta primer mix and a sample-barcoded 5' primer were used in a second PCR of about 7 to 12 cycles. TCRdb reprocessed the 5' RACE reads via MiXCR and lists one record per CDR3 protein. The top ten clones hold over 25% of a sample with around 280,000 distinct CDR3 sequences, 25% to 30% of them seen once. The material sequenced was blood. Receptors originate from a woman in her seventies in good health.

The table lists this clonotype with a few counts. The rearrangement joins TRBV7-2 to TRBJ2-5; TRBD2 is a possible D gene (5 bases). The better agreement between TRBJ2-7 and the DNA end casts doubt on the J call. This CDR3 contains 15 residues. Germline CDR1 SGHTA, CDR2 FQGNSA. DNA for the CDR3: TGTGCCAGCAGCTTTAGATGGACTGGATCCTACGAGCAGTACTTC. It encodes CASSFRWTGSYEQYF.

The V call is TRBV28, the J call TRBJ2-4; D uncertain. The V gene's germline CDR1 is MDHEN and CDR2 SYDVKM. The V end was cut by 2 bases, the J end by 4 bases, with 18 bases between. This CDR3 has 17 residues. CDR3 sequence reads: CASSLEVIASSKNIQYF. The CDR3 coding sequence is TGTGCCAGCAGTTTAGAAGTTATAGCCTCCTCAAAAAACATTCAGTACTTC.

The rearrangement uses TRBV21-1 and TRBJ1-5. TRBV21-1 is given as a pseudogene. The CDR3 has 16 amino acids. The CDR3 sequence: CASSTDLPRSNQPQHF. The CDR3 DNA reads as TGTGCCAGCAGCACGGACCTTCCAAGGAGCAATCAGCCCCAGCATTTT.

This clonotype appeared many times. The rearrangement links TRBV12-3 or TRBV12-4 to TRBJ2-2; 7 bases agree with TRBD1. The CDR3 spans 16 residues. The V segment lost 7 bases and the J segment 1 base; nucleotides outside the gene matches: 9. The CDR3 loop is CASNQRTGKNTGELFF. CDR3 coding DNA: TGTGCCAGCAACCAAAGGACAGGCAAGAACACCGGGGAGCTGTTTTTT.

This clonotype was recorded a few times. J is TRBJ2-1 and V is TRBV7-3; TRBD2 agrees at 9 bases. Germline V gene sequence: CDR1 SGHTA, CDR2 FQGTGA. The CDR3 is made up of 16 amino acids. J gave up 7 bases and V 5 bases, and 12 bases lay outside the gene matches. CDR3 DNA: TGTGCCAGCAGCACCCAGAAGCGGGAGGCGGGGAATGAGCAGTTCTTC. This sequence encodes CASSTQKREAGNEQFF.

This clonotype was detected ten times or more. This chain links TRBV7-9 with TRBJ2-1; 9 bases align to TRBD2. The J segment lost 8 bases and the V segment lost 6 bases, leaving 17 bases of the junction unmatched. From germline, CDR1 is SEHNR and CDR2 FQNEAQ (reference sequence). This CDR3 is built from 17 residues. This CDR3 reads CASRAPDAGGPSYEQFF. CDR3 DNA: TGTGCCAGCAGGGCCCCTGATGCGGGAGGGCCCAGTTATGAGCAGTTCTTC. Combining the CDR3 with reference TRBV7-9 and TRBJ2-1 gives the whole variable domain DTGVSQNPRHKITKRGQNVTFRCDPISEHNRLYWYRQTLGQGPEFLTYFQNEAQLEKSRLLSDRFSAERPKGSFSTLEIQRTEQGDSAMYLCASRAPDAGGPSYEQFFGPGTRLTVL.

V usage is TRBV29-1 and J usage is TRBJ2-5, with D tentatively TRBD1 or TRBD2 (5 bases each). CDR3 size: 12 residues. CDR1 is SQVTM, CDR2 ANQGSEA, per germline. The ends were cut back, 3 bases at V and 4 bases at J, with 9 bases in the middle. As DNA, the CDR3 is TGCAGCGTTGATGAGGGGAGAGAGACCCAGTACTTC. Protein product: CSVDEGRETQYF.

The chain has TRBV6-6 and TRBJ1-4, with TRBD1 matching over 10 bases. Germline values: CDR1 MNHNY, CDR2 SVGAGI (reference sequence). Germline trimming cut 4 bases from V and 10 bases from J; bases unmatched to any gene: 6. The CDR3 is 14 amino acids. The CDR3 protein is CASSSAGTGAKLFF. The CDR3 DNA sequence: TGTGCCAGCAGTTCGGCCGGGACAGGGGCAAAACTGTTTTTT.

In this sample, this clonotype turned up a few times. This chain connects TRBV7-9 to TRBJ1-1, with D hard to call. V was trimmed by 2 bases and J by 0 bases, leaving 4 bases between them. Germline CDR1 reads SEHNR; CDR2 reads FQNEAQ (reference sequence). The CDR3 covers 13 residues. CDR3 DNA sequence: TGTGCCAGCAGCTTATTAGTGAACACTGAAGCTTTCTTT. Encoded protein: CASSLLVNTEAFF. The complete variable domain, with remaining parts taken from reference TRBV7-9 and TRBJ1-1, reads DTGVSQNPRHKITKRGQNVTFRCDPISEHNRLYWYRQTLGQGPEFLTYFQNEAQLEKSRLLSDRFSAERPKGSFSTLEIQRTEQGDSAMYLCASSLLVNTEAFFGQGTRLTVV.

The chain is built from TRBV7-2 and TRBJ2-7; no clear D gene. Matching the DNA end better, TRBJ2-1 makes the J call doubtful. Germline CDR1 and CDR2: SGHTA and FQGNSA. The CDR3 runs 14 residues. Written as DNA, the CDR3 is TGTGCCAGCAGCTTACTGTACCAAAACAATGAGCAGTTCTTC. This translates into CASSLLYQNNEQFF.

The genes are TRBV20-1 and TRBJ1-1; no definite D call. CDR1 is DFQATT, CDR2 SNEGSKA, per germline (reference sequence). The CDR3 loop spans 14 amino acids. V was trimmed by 4 bases and J by 0 bases, leaving 12 bases between them. The CDR3 loop is CSAIRQIMNTEAFF. In nucleotides, the CDR3 is TGCAGTGCTATCCGGCAGATCATGAACACTGAAGCTTTCTTT.

This chain links TRBV20-1 with TRBJ1-5; TRBD1 matches at 9 bases. J lost 6 bases, V lost 5 bases, and 17 bases had no gene match. The V gene's germline CDR1 is DFQATT and CDR2 SNEGSKA (reference sequence). This CDR3 comprises 17 residues. CDR3: CSAGSGQGRSSGQPQHF. CDR3 bases: TGCAGTGCTGGAAGCGGACAGGGGCGGAGTAGCGGTCAGCCCCAGCATTTT.

There are a few counts of this clonotype. The chain uses TRBV20-1 and TRBJ2-1; TRBD2 aligns across 7 bases. V shed 3 bases and J 2 bases; nucleotides not matched to a gene: 10. Germline loops: CDR1 DFQATT, CDR2 SNEGSKA (reference sequence). The CDR3 covers 16 residues. CDR3: CSASGLDGLAYNEQFF. In DNA form, the CDR3 reads TGCAGTGCTAGTGGGTTGGATGGACTAGCCTACAATGAGCAGTTCTTC.

The CDR3 spells CASSASTSGSFLTGELFF. Written as DNA, the CDR3 is TGTGCCAGCAGCGCATCGACTAGCGGGTCTTTTCTCACAGGGGAGCTGTTTTTT. The chain carries TRBV7-2 and TRBJ2-2; 10 bases align to TRBD2. Trimming took 5 bases from V and 8 from J; bases not matched to a gene: 17. This CDR3 is built from 18 residues. Per the germline V gene, CDR1 is SGHTA and CDR2 is FQGNSA.

As to this clonotype: A read error may account for a junction end that differs from germline. The rearrangement uses TRBV28 and TRBJ2-5; TRBD2 matches at 13 bases. From germline, CDR1 is MDHEN and CDR2 SYDVKM. This CDR3 contains 15 residues. CDR3 coding DNA: TGTGCCAGGTTTGGTGGGACTAGCGGGACCTACGAGCAGTGCTTC. Protein sequence: CARFGGTSGTYEQCF.

The J gene is TRBJ2-2, the V gene TRBV20-1; a possible D gene is TRBD1 (6 bases). This CDR3 is built from 14 residues. V lost 6 bases and J lost 4, with 15 bases in between. Germline V CDR1 and CDR2: DFQATT, SNEGSKA (reference sequence). CDR3 bases: TGCAGTGCCCACTCGACAGGATCCACCGGGGAGCTGTTTTTT. Translated: CSAHSTGSTGELFF.

This clonotype was recorded at least ten times. The rearrangement links TRBV20-1 to TRBJ1-2; the D gene is possibly TRBD1 (5 bases). V gave up 3 bases and J gave up 7 bases, with 15 bases separating them. This CDR3 is 13 amino acids long. CDR1 is DFQATT and CDR2 is SNEGSKA in the germline V gene (reference sequence). The CDR3 DNA reads as TGCAGTGCTAGTTTGCCAGGGAAGAGTGGCTACACCTTC. This codes for CSASLPGKSGYTF.

This clonotype occurred once. The rearrangement links TRBV28 to TRBJ1-3; no firm D call. Deletions cut 5 bases from V and 2 bases from J, with 7 bases between. CDR1 MDHEN and CDR2 SYDVKM come from the germline V gene. CDR3 length: 13 amino acids. The CDR3 sequence: CASSPGAGNTIYF. The DNA for the CDR3 is TGTGCCAGCAGTCCCGGGGCTGGAAACACCATATATTTT.

This clonotype has more than one count but fewer than ten. This sequence joins TRBV5-5 and TRBJ2-4; tentatively, D is TRBD2 (5 bases). CDR1 is SGHKS and CDR2 is YYEKEE in the germline V gene (reference sequence). Between the trimmed V and J ends, which lost 4 bases and 13 bases, there was a span of 18 bases. CDR3 length: 13 residues. The CDR3 nucleotides read TGTGCCAGCAGCCCCGTCTCTAGCTGGGCCCAGTACTTC. This translates into CASSPVSSWAQYF.

This clonotype was detected a few times. J is TRBJ2-3 and V is TRBV6-6, with D hard to call. Trimming took 2 bases from V and 2 from J, leaving 8 bases between them. The length of the CDR3 is 14 residues. Germline V CDR1 and CDR2: MNHNY, SVGAGI (reference sequence). Here the CDR3 DNA reads TGTGCCAGCAGTTACAATAGTAACACAGATACGCAGTATTTT. Encoded protein: CASSYNSNTDTQYF.

The chain links TRBV3-1 to TRBJ2-1, with a possible D match to TRBD2 (5 bases). V was cut by 0 bases and J by 0 bases, with 9 bases left in between. Germline V lookup: CDR1 LGHDT, CDR2 YNNKEL (reference sequence). The CDR3 length is 16 residues. The CDR3: CASSQDPRDSYNEQFF. The DNA of the CDR3 is TGTGCCAGCAGCCAAGATCCACGGGACTCCTACAATGAGCAGTTCTTC.

This clonotype was found once. The V gene is TRBV25-1, the J gene TRBJ2-4, with 10 bases identical to TRBD1. The CDR3 is 16 residues long. The V gene's germline CDR1 is MGHDK and CDR2 SYGVNS. Trimming removed 3 bases from V and 3 bases from J; junction bases left unmatched: 5. The CDR3 loop is CASSDDRGLGKNIQYF. The DNA of the CDR3 is TGTGCCAGCAGTGACGACAGGGGGCTAGGCAAAAACATTCAGTACTTC. Filled out from reference TRBV25-1 and TRBJ2-4, the complete variable domain reads EADIYQTPRYLVIGTGKKITLECSQTMGHDKMYWYQQDPGMELHLIHYSYGVNSTEKGDLSSESTVSRIRTEHFPLTLESARPSHTSQYLCASSDDRGLGKNIQYFGAGTRLSVL.

The gene calls are TRBV20-1 and TRBJ1-2, with unresolved D. The V and J ends lost 6 bases and 8 bases respectively, with 10 bases between them. Germline loops: CDR1 DFQATT, CDR2 SNEGSKA (reference sequence). The CDR3 runs 10 residues. The CDR3 sequence is CSARPGGYTF. CDR3 bases: TGCAGTGCCCGCCCGGGGGGCTACACCTTC.

The V call is TRBV7-2, the J call TRBJ2-7; weak D call: TRBD2 (6 bases). The CDR3 covers 14 residues. Trimming removed 1 base from V and 5 bases from J, with 12 bases in between. The germline CDR1 and CDR2 sequences are SGHTA and FQGNSA. The CDR3 region is CASSLGDFPHEQYF. The CDR3 nucleotides are TGTGCCAGCAGCTTAGGGGACTTCCCCCACGAGCAGTACTTC. The full variable domain, its missing parts supplied by reference TRBV7-2 and TRBJ2-7, is GAGVSQSPSNKVTEKGKDVELRCDPISGHTALYWYRQSLGQGLEFLIYFQGNSAPDKSGLPSDRFSAERTGGSVSTLTIQRTQQEDSAVYLCASSLGDFPHEQYFGPGTRLTVT.

V usage is TRBV29-1 and J usage is TRBJ2-5, with D perhaps assigned TRBD1 or TRBD2 (6 bases each). The CDR3 is 13 residues long. In germline, CDR1 is SQVTM, CDR2 ANQGSEA. V lost 6 bases, J lost 1 base, and 12 bases lay in between. As DNA, the CDR3 is TGCAGCGTGCGGGACACTATCCAAGAGACCCAGTACTTC. Translating gives CSVRDTIQETQYF.

As regards this clonotype: A much more abundant neighbour one base away suggests this may be a read error. The V and J genes are TRBV29-1 and TRBJ2-7, with 9 bases lining up with TRBD2. The CDR3 covers 13 residues. In germline, CDR1 is SQVTM, CDR2 ANQGSEA. The CDR3 DNA is TGCAGCGTTCGGGCGGGAGGGACCTACGAGCGGTACTTC. Its protein product is CSVRAGGTYERYF.

This clonotype was detected once. The rearrangement links TRBV5-8 to TRBJ2-3; weak D call: TRBD2 (5 bases). V lost 0 bases and J 3 bases, leaving 8 bases between the germline ends. The CDR3 spans 14 residues. Germline-derived CDR1 and CDR2 are SGHTS and YDEGEE. The CDR3 loop is CASSLATGTDTQYF. In DNA form, the CDR3 reads TGTGCCAGCAGCTTGGCAACGGGGACAGATACGCAGTATTTT.